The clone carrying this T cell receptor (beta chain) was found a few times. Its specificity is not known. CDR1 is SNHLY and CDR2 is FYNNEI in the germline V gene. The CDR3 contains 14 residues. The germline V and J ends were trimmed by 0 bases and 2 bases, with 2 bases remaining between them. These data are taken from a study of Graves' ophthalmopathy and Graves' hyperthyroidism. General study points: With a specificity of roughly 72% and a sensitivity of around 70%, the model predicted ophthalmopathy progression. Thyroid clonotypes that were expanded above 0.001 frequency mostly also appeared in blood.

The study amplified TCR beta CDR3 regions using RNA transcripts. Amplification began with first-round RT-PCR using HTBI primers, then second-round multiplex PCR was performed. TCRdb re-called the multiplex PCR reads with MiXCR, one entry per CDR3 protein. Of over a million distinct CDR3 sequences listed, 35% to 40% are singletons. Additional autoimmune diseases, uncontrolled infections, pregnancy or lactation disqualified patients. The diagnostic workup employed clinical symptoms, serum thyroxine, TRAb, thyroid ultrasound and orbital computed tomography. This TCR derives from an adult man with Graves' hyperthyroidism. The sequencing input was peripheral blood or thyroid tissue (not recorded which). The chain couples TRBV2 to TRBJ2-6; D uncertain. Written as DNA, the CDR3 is TGTGCCAGCAGTGAAGCAGCTGGGGCCAACGTCCTGACTTTC. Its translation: CASSEAAGANVLTF.